Shown below are 4 T cell receptor beta chains from a single sample sequenced in a study of cytomegalovirus exposure and HLA in healthy donors (dated by TCRdb to about 2017). Library preparation used the immunoSEQ multiplex PCR assay. For the multiplex PCR, a mixture combining 60 forward primers for TCR Vbeta segments and 13 reverse primers for TCR Jbeta segments was used. What TCRdb holds here is the immuneACCESS table cut down to in-frame rearrangements. Part of the clones is not present; checked against another copy, under half of the missing clones reflect an unresolved V gene, and the others are unexplained. Present in this sample are about 180,000 clones, about three quarters of which were seen just once. The biggest ten clones account for roughly 3.7% of the sample. Sequenced sample: PBMCs. These receptors came from a woman in her sixties in good health and CMV-seropositive.

Only one count was recorded for this clone. The chain couples TRBV5-1 to TRBJ1-1, with 9 bases aligning to TRBD1. The germline gives CDR1 SGHRS, CDR2 YFSETQ. V gave up 4 bases and J gave up 6 bases; unmatched junction bases: 7. The CDR3 is 14 amino acids. DNA for the CDR3: TGCGCCAGCAGCACCCCGGACAGGGGCTCTGAAGCTTTCTTT. Its translation is CASSTPDRGSEAFF.

The chain joins TRBV4-1 to TRBJ1-2; a possible D gene is TRBD1 (5 bases). Per germline, CDR1 MGHRA and CDR2 YSYEKL. There are 17 residues in the CDR3. V lost 1 base and J lost 2, with 17 bases in between. DNA for the CDR3: TGCGCCAGCAGCCAAGTTAGCCTGCGTGACAGCAACTATGGCTACACCTTC. It translates to CASSQVSLRDSNYGYTF.

The V call is TRBV5-1, the J call TRBJ2-1, with TRBD1 identical over 8 bases. CDR1 is SGHRS and CDR2 is YFSETQ in the germline V gene. The trim removed 1 base at V and 7 bases at J, leaving 10 bases unmatched. CDR3 length equals 16 residues. In DNA form, the CDR3 reads TGCGCCAGCAGCTTGAACCCGGGTCAGGGGGCGAATGAGCAGTTCTTC. It encodes CASSLNPGQGANEQFF.

V and J are TRBV6-1 and TRBJ1-5; a possible D gene is TRBD1 (5 bases). Trimming cost V 8 bases and J 1 base, with 12 bases left between them. The germline CDR1 and CDR2 sequences are MNHNS and SASEGT. The CDR3 runs to 14 residues. CDR3 coding DNA: TGTGCCAGCGTGGGGGGATCCAGCAATCAGCCCCAGCATTTT. Translating gives CASVGGSSNQPQHF.